This section outlines one TCR beta chain sequence together with its context. The sample holds many counts of this clonotype. The target of this receptor is not known. Per-base qualities were not stored, and no clone one base away is much larger. Stable Graves' hyperthyroidism was defined as no progression to ophthalmopathy during 18 months of follow-up. The hyperthyroidism patients were between 18 and 65 years old and newly diagnosed, with a disease duration of less than 2 months. Any patient with an uncontrolled infection, another autoimmune disease, pregnancy or lactation was excluded. Diagnoses relied on clinical symptoms, serum thyroxine and TRAb, thyroid ultrasound and orbital computed tomography. Ficoll-Paque density gradient centrifugation was used to isolate PBMCs from about 9.4 ml of fresh peripheral blood. Total RNA was extracted using Trizol reagent, and RNA quality was assessed on an Agilent 2100 Bioanalyzer.

The CDR3 starts with the cysteine, ends with the phenylalanine, and has 15 residues. CDR3 DNA only is kept here, 45 bases in frame from base 1. Trimming takes 3 bases off V and 3 bases off J; junction bases not matched to a gene: 7. Based on the germline V gene (reference sequence), the CDR1 and CDR2 sequences are LNHNV and YYDKDF. This sample is drawn from a study of T cells in Graves' hyperthyroidism and ophthalmopathy (dated by TCRdb to the late 2010s). Notes on the research overall: Peripheral blood was sampled at the time of initial diagnosis, prior to any treatment. To identify distinguishing TCR V-J signatures, a discovery cohort of around 100 patients was used, comprising 40 to 45 with Graves' ophthalmopathy and under 60 with stable Graves' hyperthyroidism. Whether ophthalmopathy could be predicted prospectively was tested in an independent validation cohort made up of about 20 hyperthyroidism patients plus 17 patients who later progressed to ophthalmopathy. The 95 to 100 discovery patients were randomly split 7:3 into training and test sets. The study also compared thyroid tissue and blood T-cell repertoires from more than 5 Graves' hyperthyroidism patients. After blood sampling, hyperthyroidism patients were treated with methimazole at a starting dose of 30 mg daily, and ophthalmopathy patients were treated with high-dose intravenous methylprednisolone. TCR Vbeta CDR3 sequencing of 120 to 150 peripheral blood samples (roughly 43 ophthalmopathy, roughly 72 hyperthyroidism and roughly 17 progressor patients) is reported in the paper.

Amplification of TCR beta CDR3 regions was carried out from RNA transcripts. The TCR CDR3 was subjected to a first round of RT-PCR using the HTBI primer set and the Qiagen OneStep RT-PCR kit. Libraries were constructed in a second round of multiplex PCR, after which size selection and purification were performed. The libraries were sequenced on an Illumina HiSeq2000 using paired-end 100 bp reads. The paper's data handling went like this. SOAPnuke was used to process the raw data, removing reads that contained adapters or uncalled bases, had a mean Phred below 15, or lacked an exact match to the constant primer or identifier. High-quality paired reads were merged with COPE v1.2.5, and unique nucleotide sequences were defined as clonotypes. MiTCR v1.1 was used to align the clonotypes against IMGT TRBV, TRBD and TRBJ reference segments. Analysis was restricted to V-J combinations with a frequency above 0.0001, which covered 98% to 99.2% of repertoires. The TCS score was defined as the ratio of F50 (clonal expansion) to E x V (chaos), calculated using BLOSUM62-based TCRdist between CDR3 peptides within each V-J. Welch's t-statistics and random forest reduced 500 to 650 V-J features to under 15, which were used in a naive Bayes classifier (R e1071). The Morisita-Horn index was used to measure how similar the thyroid and blood repertoires were. TCRdb ran its own pipeline on the public reads, namely fastp trimming at Q25 and MiXCR clone calling, and kept in-frame beta chains. Entries are consolidated by CDR3 protein sequence, retaining the most common genes and DNA. These V and J calls derive from TCRdb rather than the authors' analysis. Within this sample are hundreds of thousands of distinct CDR3 sequences, with over 35% of them counted one time only. 7.5% to 9.5% of the sample is taken by the ten largest.

Overall study results and their limits: Blood samples also contained most of the expanded thyroid clonotypes (frequency above 0.001), which suggests that blood repertoires may reflect thyroid immune responses. Ophthalmopathy was separated from stable hyperthyroidism by a 13 V-J signature model, with about 86% sensitivity and about 81% specificity obtained in cross-validation and 80%/75% obtained in testing. In validation, the model predicted progression to ophthalmopathy a median of roughly six months before onset, with over 60% sensitivity and almost 75% specificity. Sample size was not statistically predetermined, and investigators were not blinded to group allocation.

The sequence was obtained from a man in his late teens or twenties with Graves' hyperthyroidism. The sequence joins TRBV15 to TRBJ2-7; 8 of the junction bases match TRBD2. Sample: blood. The bases read TGTGCCACCAGCAGGCCGGGACTAGATGTCTACGAGCAGTACTTC. Translated, this gives CATSRPGLDVYEQYF.